One sample yielded the 31 T cell receptor beta chains listed below, sequenced in a study of shared clonotypes between healthy human individuals. Only in-frame clones appear in the TCRdb table, and some are missing; sequencing was by immunoSEQ multiplex PCR. The data contain 2 million to 2.5 million clones, 90% to 96% of them singletons. The sequencing sample was made of naive CD4+ T cells sorted from blood. Subset described: CD45RA+ positively selected. These receptors came from a man aged 18-30 years in good health.

This chain joins TRBV9 and TRBJ1-3; possibly TRBD1 for D (5 bases). This CDR3 comprises 14 residues. Per germline, CDR1 SGDLS and CDR2 YYNGEE. The V end was cut by 4 bases, the J end by 3 bases, with 11 bases between. The CDR3 sequence is CASSRGTDGNTIYF. The CDR3 nucleotides are TGTGCCAGCAGCCGAGGGACTGATGGAAACACCATATATTTT.

V is TRBV20-1 and J is TRBJ2-3; no reliable D call. V was trimmed by 5 bases and J by 12 bases, leaving 12 bases between them. Germline V lookup: CDR1 DFQATT, CDR2 SNEGSKA (reference sequence). This CDR3 contains 10 residues. The CDR3 here is CSAPQVVQYF. DNA of the CDR3: TGCAGTGCTCCCCAAGTGGTCCAGTATTTT.

The chain carries TRBV5-1 and TRBJ2-2, with TRBD2 matching 11 bases. The V gene end was trimmed by 7 bases and the J gene end by 4 bases; junction bases not matched to a gene: 6. Per germline, CDR1 SGHRS and CDR2 YFSETQ. This CDR3 contains 15 residues. The CDR3 sequence: CASLAGGTFTGELFF. DNA for the CDR3: TGCGCCAGCCTAGCGGGAGGCACATTCACCGGGGAGCTGTTTTTT.

The genes are TRBV21-1 and TRBJ2-2; the tabulated D call, TRBD2, remains unverified against the DNA. TRBV21-1 is a pseudogene. The CDR3 runs 19 residues. The CDR3 is CASSKRGPGLDMNTGELFF. The CDR3 region has the DNA TGTGCCAGCAGCAAAAGGGGACCGGGACTAGACATGAACACCGGGGAGCTGTTTTTT.

In regard to this clone: The sample has other DNA sequences that encode this CDR3 too. This chain uses TRBV10-3 with TRBJ1-2, with 7 bases fitting TRBD1. The CDR3 consists of 14 residues. Germline V gives CDR1 ENHRY, CDR2 SYGVKD. The junction had 2 bases not matched to a gene; V was cut back by 0 bases and J by 4 bases. CDR3 sequence: CAISESSGGYGYTF. Written as DNA, the CDR3 is TGTGCCATCAGTGAGTCGTCAGGGGGCTATGGCTACACCTTC.

The genes are TRBV18 and TRBJ2-1; D is ambiguous. Trimming pared 1 base from V and 4 bases from J, leaving 8 bases between. The CDR3 is made up of 14 amino acids. CDR1 and CDR2 (germline): KGHSH, LQKENI. The CDR3 sequence: CASSPRVGYNEQFF. CDR3 sequence (DNA): TGTGCCAGCTCACCACGAGTAGGTTACAATGAGCAGTTCTTC.

The rearrangement joins TRBV7-3 to TRBJ1-5; the D is unclear. This CDR3 is 14 amino acids long. Deletions cut 1 base from V and 3 bases from J, with 7 bases between. Germline V gene lookup returns CDR1 SGHTA and CDR2 FQGTGA. DNA of the CDR3: TGTGCCAGCAGCTTAAGGAGACTCAATCAGCCCCAGCATTTT. Amino acid sequence: CASSLRRLNQPQHF.

With respect to this clone: Other DNA sequences in this specimen translate into the identical CDR3. This sequence joins TRBV7-9 and TRBJ1-5, with D hard to call. Germline V gene data show CDR1 as SEHNR and CDR2 as FQNEAQ (reference sequence). Between the trimmed V and J ends, which lost 3 bases and 0 bases, there was a span of 9 bases. There are 15 residues in the CDR3. CDR3 in DNA: TGTGCCAGCAGCTTCTCCGGGAATAGCAATCAGCCCCAGCATTTT. This translates into CASSFSGNSNQPQHF. Using reference TRBV7-9 and TRBJ1-5 for the parts outside the CDR3, the full variable domain is DTGVSQNPRHKITKRGQNVTFRCDPISEHNRLYWYRQTLGQGPEFLTYFQNEAQLEKSRLLSDRFSAERPKGSFSTLEIQRTEQGDSAMYLCASSFSGNSNQPQHFGDGTRLSIL.

The chain couples TRBV6-5 to TRBJ1-5; D is unresolved. The CDR3 extends over 12 amino acids. Germline V gene data show CDR1 as MNHEY and CDR2 as SVGAGI. V lost 7 bases, J lost 9 bases, and 13 bases lay in between. The CDR3 here is CASKPFRGPQHF. In nucleotides, the CDR3 is TGTGCCAGCAAACCCTTCCGGGGGCCCCAGCATTTT.

The chain uses TRBV19 and TRBJ2-3; the D gene could be TRBD1 or TRBD2 (5 bases each). Germline lookup yields CDR1 LNHDA and CDR2 SQIVND (reference sequence). Trimming left V 5 bases short and J 5 bases short, with 14 bases between. The CDR3 is made up of 14 amino acids. The CDR3 region is CASSDGTPLDTQYF. The CDR3 bases are TGTGCCAGTAGTGACGGGACCCCGTTAGATACGCAGTATTTT.

This chain connects TRBV7-4 to TRBJ2-5; no clear D. Trimming pared 1 base from V and 7 bases from J, leaving 10 bases between. This CDR3 is 13 amino acids long. Per the germline V gene, CDR1 is SGHVT and CDR2 is SQSDAQ. The CDR3 DNA sequence: TGTGCCAGCAGCTTAGAATCGTGGGTGACCCAGTACTTC. This encodes CASSLESWVTQYF.

The J gene is TRBJ2-1, the V gene TRBV7-8; 7 bases agree with TRBD2. The V segment lost 1 base and the J segment 8 bases; nucleotides outside the gene matches: 8. This CDR3 contains 15 residues. The germline gives CDR1 SGHVS, CDR2 FQNEAQ. The DNA of the CDR3 is TGTGCCAGCAGCTTAGTTGGGGGGGGTGGCTATGAGCAGTTCTTC. Residues: CASSLVGGGGYEQFF.

There are a few counts of this clone. V and J are TRBV28 and TRBJ1-5; D remains ambiguous. The CDR3 loop spans 16 amino acids. Germline CDR1 MDHEN, CDR2 SYDVKM. V lost 4 bases and J lost 0, with 13 bases in between. CDR3 sequence (DNA): TGTGCCAGCAGTTGGGGTCTGGGTCATAGCAATCAGCCCCAGCATTTT. Translating it yields CASSWGLGHSNQPQHF.

The rearrangement joins TRBV28 to TRBJ1-1, with 9 nucleotides matching TRBD1. CDR3 length equals 19 residues. The germline V gene encodes CDR1 MDHEN and CDR2 SYDVKM. J lost 4 bases, V lost 4 bases, and 19 bases had no gene match. The CDR3: CASSSITGGPGRFGTEAFF. The CDR3 DNA is TGTGCCAGCAGTTCCATTACAGGGGGCCCTGGCAGGTTTGGCACTGAAGCTTTCTTT.

V and J are TRBV4-2 and TRBJ2-2, with TRBD2 identical over 9 bases. With 6 bases clipped from V and 0 bases from J, the junction kept 11 bases outside the gene matches. The CDR3 totals 18 residues. CDR1 is LGHNA and CDR2 is YNFKEQ in the germline V gene. The CDR3 bases are TGTGCCAGCAGTAAAATAGCGGGAGTTATATCGAACACCGGGGAGCTGTTTTTT. Protein: CASSKIAGVISNTGELFF.

Concerning this clone: The sample holds other DNA sequences that translate to the same CDR3. The chain uses TRBV30 and TRBJ1-4; the match to TRBD1 covers 7 bases. Trimming cost V 2 bases and J 7 bases; bases outside gene matches: 4. Germline CDR1 reads GTSNPN; CDR2 reads SVGIG (reference sequence). CDR3 size: 13 residues. The CDR3 DNA is TGTGCCTGGAGTCAGGGGGGTGGTGAAAAACTGTTTTTT. Its translation: CAWSQGGGEKLFF. Looking up the rest from reference TRBV30 and TRBJ1-4 gives the full variable domain: SQTIHQWPATLVQPVGSPLSLECTVEGTSNPNLYWYRQAAGRGLQLLFYSVGIGQISSEVPQNLSASRPQDRQFILSSKKLLLSDSGFYLCAWSQGGGEKLFFGSGTQLSVL.

J is TRBJ2-1 and V is TRBV27; tentative D call: TRBD1 (5 bases). Germline assignment: CDR1 MNHEY and CDR2 SMNVEV (reference sequence). V was cut by 2 bases and J by 7 bases, with 12 bases left in between. This CDR3 contains 14 residues. This CDR3 reads CASSLERKGNEQFF. The DNA of the CDR3 is TGTGCCAGCAGTTTAGAGAGGAAGGGGAATGAGCAGTTCTTC.

CDR3 in DNA: TGTGCCTGGAGCCGACAGGGGAGAGATGAAGCTTTCTTT. Translating gives CAWSRQGRDEAFF. The rearrangement uses TRBV30 and TRBJ1-1, with TRBD1 identical over 8 bases. Germline V gives CDR1 GTSNPN, CDR2 SVGIG (reference sequence). The CDR3 runs 13 residues. After removal of 3 bases from V and 7 bases from J, the junction contained 7 bases not matched to a gene. Using reference TRBV30 and TRBJ1-1 for the parts outside the CDR3, the full variable domain is SQTIHQWPATLVQPVGSPLSLECTVEGTSNPNLYWYRQAAGRGLQLLFYSVGIGQISSEVPQNLSASRPQDRQFILSSKKLLLSDSGFYLCAWSRQGRDEAFFGQGTRLTVV.

V usage is TRBV2 and J usage is TRBJ1-5; possible D gene TRBD1, 6 bases. This CDR3 is built from 12 residues. V was shortened by 6 bases and J by 5 bases, with 8 bases between the two germline ends. In germline, CDR1 is SNHLY, CDR2 FYNNEI. CDR3 nucleotides: TGTGCCAGCAGACGGACAGATCAGCCCCAGCATTTT. It specifies CASRRTDQPQHF.

The chain couples TRBV23-1 to TRBJ2-7; the D gene is possibly TRBD2 (5 bases). TRBV23-1 is an open reading frame, and its role is uncertain. This CDR3 has 13 residues. Between the trimmed V and J ends, which lost 10 bases and 7 bases, there was a span of 20 bases. This CDR3 reads CANKDWPRLEQYF. In DNA form, the CDR3 reads TGCGCCAACAAGGACTGGCCTCGATTGGAGCAGTACTTC.

The gene calls are TRBV2 and TRBJ1-6; no definite D call. Germline CDR1 reads SNHLY; CDR2 reads FYNNEI. This CDR3 has 15 amino acids. V was trimmed by 6 bases and J by 0 bases, leaving 9 bases between them. The chain's CDR3 is CASRQPSSYNSPLHF. Written as DNA, the CDR3 is TGTGCCAGCAGACAACCGAGCTCCTATAATTCACCCCTCCACTTT. Full variable domain (outside the CDR3, taken from reference TRBV2 and TRBJ1-6): EPEVTQTPSHQVTQMGQEVILRCVPISNHLYFYWYRQILGQKVEFLVSFYNNEISEKSEIFDDQFSVERPDGSNFTLKIRSTKLEDSAMYFCASRQPSSYNSPLHFGNGTRLTVT.

This clone was recorded only once. V usage is TRBV9 and J usage is TRBJ2-1; D gene unclear. V was clipped by 2 bases and J by 2 bases, with 5 bases between them. The CDR3 loop spans 13 amino acids. CDR1 and CDR2 (germline): SGDLS, YYNGEE. This CDR3 reads CASSVPPYNEQFF. The CDR3 nucleotides are TGTGCCAGCAGCGTCCCCCCCTACAATGAGCAGTTCTTC.

This clone has just one count. The chain employs TRBV11-2 and TRBJ2-7; D call uncertain. The CDR3 has 14 amino acids. Germline V lookup: CDR1 SGHAT, CDR2 FQNNGV. V lost 4 bases to trimming and J lost 4 bases, with 14 bases between them. Here the CDR3 DNA reads TGTGCCAGCAGCTCAGCCAGACGGCTATACGAGCAGTACTTC. Its translation: CASSSARRLYEQYF.

This clone was seen just once. The rearrangement uses TRBV6-1 and TRBJ2-3; D may be TRBD2 (6 bases). Germline CDR1 MNHNS, CDR2 SASEGT. This CDR3 contains 13 residues. Trimming shortened V by 6 bases and J by 2 bases, and 9 bases separated the two germline ends. CDR3 sequence reads: CASSRLDTDTQYF. CDR3 bases: TGTGCCAGCAGCCGACTAGACACAGATACGCAGTATTTT.

The rearrangement uses TRBV6-1 and TRBJ2-7, with no clear D. The ends were cut back, 10 bases at V and 7 bases at J, with 14 bases in the middle. This CDR3 region has 11 residues. Germline V gene lookup returns CDR1 MNHNS and CDR2 SASEGT. In nucleotides, the CDR3 is TGTGCCATCACCAAGGCTGGGGAGCAGTACTTC. Translating gives CAITKAGEQYF.

J is TRBJ1-3 and V is TRBV6-5, with 8 bases lining up with TRBD1. CDR3 length equals 15 residues. CDR1 and CDR2 (germline): MNHEY, SVGAGI. V trimming: 2 bases; J trimming: 8 bases; junction bases outside the gene matches: 8. CDR3 nucleotides: TGTGCCAGCAGTTACCGCGACAGGGGTAAATACACCATATATTTT. As protein: CASSYRDRGKYTIYF.

The genes are TRBV30 and TRBJ2-2; a weak D match, TRBD2 (5 bases). The germline gives CDR1 GTSNPN, CDR2 SVGIG (reference sequence). V was shortened by 1 base and J by 0 bases, with 15 bases between the two germline ends. This CDR3 has 17 residues. CDR3 residues: CAWSATLGAANTGELFF. DNA of the CDR3: TGTGCCTGGAGTGCAACCCTGGGAGCGGCGAACACCGGGGAGCTGTTTTTT. Together with reference TRBV30 and TRBJ2-2, the CDR3 gives the full variable domain: SQTIHQWPATLVQPVGSPLSLECTVEGTSNPNLYWYRQAAGRGLQLLFYSVGIGQISSEVPQNLSASRPQDRQFILSSKKLLLSDSGFYLCAWSATLGAANTGELFFGEGSRLTVL.

The chain has TRBV7-2 and TRBJ2-1, with D perhaps matching TRBD1 (5 bases). Trimming left V 7 bases short and J 6 bases short, with 16 bases between. Germline CDR1 and CDR2: SGHTA and FQGNSA. The CDR3 is 14 amino acids. The CDR3, as DNA: TGTGCCAGCATCCGCCCTCAGGGTAGCAATGAGCAGTTCTTC. Translating gives CASIRPQGSNEQFF.

The chain carries TRBV5-1 and TRBJ1-2, with D unclear. CDR3 length: 12 residues. The germline CDR1 and CDR2 sequences are SGHRS and YFSETQ. Trimming cost V 0 bases and J 7 bases, with 7 bases left between them. The CDR3 sequence: CASSLDKGGYTF. The DNA of the CDR3 is TGCGCCAGCAGCTTGGATAAGGGTGGCTACACCTTC.

This clone is a singleton in its sample. J is TRBJ1-1 and V is TRBV2; TRBD1 is a possible D gene (5 bases). CDR1 is SNHLY and CDR2 is FYNNEI in the germline V gene. This CDR3 comprises 11 residues. The ends were cut back, 9 bases at V and 6 bases at J, with 11 bases in the middle. The CDR3 DNA sequence: TGTGCCAGTCAGGGTTTCGCTGAAGCTTTCTTT. Translating gives CASQGFAEAFF. Together with reference TRBV2 and TRBJ1-1, the CDR3 gives the full variable domain: EPEVTQTPSHQVTQMGQEVILRCVPISNHLYFYWYRQILGQKVEFLVSFYNNEISEKSEIFDDQFSVERPDGSNFTLKIRSTKLEDSAMYFCASQGFAEAFFGQGTRLTVV.

The chain is built from TRBV6-5 and TRBJ1-2; TRBD1 matches 7 bases. With 5 bases clipped from V and 6 bases from J, the junction kept 12 bases outside the gene matches. The CDR3 spans 15 residues. CDR1 is MNHEY and CDR2 is SVGAGI in the germline V gene. CDR3 amino acids: CASSAPGGGFDGYTF. The CDR3 nucleotides read TGTGCCAGCAGTGCCCCAGGGGGGGGATTTGATGGCTACACCTTC.